The entry below gives a single T cell receptor (beta chain) sequence along with its context. Its antigen remains unidentified. V was cut by 5 bases and J by 5 bases, with 9 bases left in between. This CDR3 contains 12 residues. Germline CDR1 LNHNV, CDR2 YYDKDF (reference sequence). Measured with immunoSEQ multiplex PCR; TCRdb has only the in-frame clones, and not every one. This sample has around 30,000 clones, with about 92% found just once. These data belong to a study of chemoradiotherapy in HPV16-positive cancers. Study information: Candidate HPV-specific T-cell clones and common TCR motifs came from functional assays in two HPV16-positive patients.

Study-level results: During treatment, candidate HPV-specific clones and E7-related motifs expanded in tumor.

The specimen comprised blood, sampled from a patient who underwent chemoradiotherapy. The sequence derives from a human donor with HPV-associated anogenital cancer. The V gene is TRBV15, the J gene TRBJ2-5; D is unresolved. CDR3 protein: CATSEVAETQYF. CDR3 coding DNA: TGTGCCACCAGCGAAGTGGCCGAGACCCAGTACTTC.